A selection of T cell receptor beta chains follows, all from one sample in a study of immune evolution from preneoplasia to lung adenocarcinoma. Assay: immunoSEQ multiplex PCR; the TCRdb copy retains only in-frame clones and omits some. This table has roughly 8,300 clones, around 85% appearing once. Sequenced: FFPE minimally invasive lung adenocarcinoma tissue. The receptors originated from a person aged 65-85 years with lung adenocarcinoma. CDR3s include the opening cysteine and the closing phenylalanine or tryptophan. Fields, in order: D gene, V gene, CDR3 length, J gene, clone size, CDR3 DNA, CDR3 protein. A D gene is named only where the DNA matches it firmly. Rows give clone size only sometimes, using once, few, many, or a class for an expanded clone.

D gene: -
V gene: TRBV15
CDR3 length: 14
J gene: TRBJ1-2
clone size: -
CDR3 DNA: TGTGCCACCAGCAGAGGCGGCGGGAGCTATGGCTACACCTTC
CDR3 protein: CATSRGGGSYGYTF

D gene: -
V gene: TRBV29-1
CDR3 length: 12
J gene: TRBJ1-1
clone size: -
CDR3 DNA: TGCAGCGCTGGCACCGGGACAAGTGAAGCTTTCTTT
CDR3 protein: CSAGTGTSEAFF

D gene: TRBD2
V gene: TRBV4-2
CDR3 length: 17
J gene: TRBJ2-2
clone size: -
CDR3 DNA: TGTGCCAGCAGCCAAACTAGCGGGGGGGCTCGCACCGGGGAGCTGTTTTTT
CDR3 protein: CASSQTSGGARTGELFF

D gene: -
V gene: TRBV19
CDR3 length: 16
J gene: TRBJ1-4
clone size: -
CDR3 DNA: TGTGCCAGTAGCCCAGGAAACATCCGCGGTCGGGAAAAACTGTTTTTT
CDR3 protein: CASSPGNIRGREKLFF

D gene: TRBD2
V gene: TRBV2
CDR3 length: 15
J gene: TRBJ2-1
clone size: once
CDR3 DNA: TGTGCCAGCAGTGTGGTAGCGGGGGCCTACAATGAGCAGTTCTTC
CDR3 protein: CASSVVAGAYNEQFF

D gene: TRBD2
V gene: TRBV7-9
CDR3 length: 15
J gene: TRBJ2-3
clone size: -
CDR3 DNA: TGTGCCAGCAGCTCGGGACTAGCGGGTACAGATACGCAGTATTTT
CDR3 protein: CASSSGLAGTDTQYF

D gene: -
V gene: TRBV19
CDR3 length: 13
J gene: TRBJ1-5
clone size: -
CDR3 DNA: TGTGCCAGTAGTATCCGGAATGGCCAGCCCCAGCATTTT
CDR3 protein: CASSIRNGQPQHF

D gene: -
V gene: TRBV6-1
CDR3 length: 14
J gene: TRBJ1-5
clone size: -
CDR3 DNA: TGTGCCAGCAGTGAAGGACAGCTTAATCAGCCCCAGCATTTT
CDR3 protein: CASSEGQLNQPQHF

D gene: TRBD2
V gene: TRBV5-1
CDR3 length: 14
J gene: TRBJ2-1
clone size: -
CDR3 DNA: TGCGCCAGCAGCTCGCCGGGACTAGCCAATGAGCAGTTCTTC
CDR3 protein: CASSSPGLANEQFF

D gene: -
V gene: TRBV5-1
CDR3 length: 13
J gene: TRBJ1-1
clone size: -
CDR3 DNA: TGCGCCAGCAGCTCGAATATGAACACTGAAGCTTTCTTT
CDR3 protein: CASSSNMNTEAFF

D gene: -
V gene: TRBV12-2
CDR3 length: 17
J gene: TRBJ2-3
clone size: -
CDR3 DNA: TGTGCAAGTCGCTCCGAACGTCTTGCCTCTAGCACAGATACGCAGTATTTT
CDR3 protein: CASRSERLASSTDTQYF

D gene: TRBD1
V gene: TRBV29-1
CDR3 length: 15
J gene: TRBJ2-7
clone size: -
CDR3 DNA: TGCAGCGTTGAAGCCGGGACAGGGAAGGGGGACGAGCAGTACTTC
CDR3 protein: CSVEAGTGKGDEQYF

D gene: TRBD1
V gene: TRBV6-1
CDR3 length: 14
J gene: TRBJ2-4
clone size: -
CDR3 DNA: TGTGCCAGTAGGGGGACAGACAGCAAAAACATTCAGTACTTC
CDR3 protein: CASRGTDSKNIQYF

D gene: -
V gene: TRBV28
CDR3 length: 12
J gene: TRBJ1-2
clone size: -
CDR3 DNA: TGTGCCATCGGGACGGGGTGGGACCCGTACACCTTC
CDR3 protein: CAIGTGWDPYTF

D gene: TRBD1
V gene: TRBV19
CDR3 length: 15
J gene: TRBJ2-7
clone size: few
CDR3 DNA: TGTGCCAGTAGTACAGGGACAGGGGGTTCCTACGAGCAGTACTTC
CDR3 protein: CASSTGTGGSYEQYF

D gene: TRBD1
V gene: TRBV5-1
CDR3 length: 16
J gene: TRBJ1-6
clone size: -
CDR3 DNA: TGCGCCAGCAGCCCCCGTCCAGACAGGGTAAATTCACCCCTCCACTTT
CDR3 protein: CASSPRPDRVNSPLHF

D gene: -
V gene: TRBV30
CDR3 length: 13
J gene: TRBJ1-6
clone size: -
CDR3 DNA: TGTGCCTGGAGTTCAGATTTTAATTCACCCCTCCACTTT
CDR3 protein: CAWSSDFNSPLHF

D gene: -
V gene: TRBV19
CDR3 length: 15
J gene: TRBJ1-5
clone size: -
CDR3 DNA: TGTGCCAGTACAGGCGTCGGAAATGGCAATCAGCCCCAGCATTTT
CDR3 protein: CASTGVGNGNQPQHF

D gene: -
V gene: TRBV2
CDR3 length: 15
J gene: TRBJ2-7
clone size: -
CDR3 DNA: TGTGCCAGCACCCCTGGGTACAGTAAGCATTACGAGCAGTACTTC
CDR3 protein: CASTPGYSKHYEQYF

D gene: -
V gene: TRBV9
CDR3 length: 13
J gene: TRBJ2-5
clone size: -
CDR3 DNA: TGTGCCAGCAGCGAGGGGGGGTTGGAGACCCAGTACTTC
CDR3 protein: CASSEGGLETQYF

D gene: -
V gene: TRBV9
CDR3 length: 17
J gene: TRBJ2-2
clone size: -
CDR3 DNA: TGTGCCAGCAGCGTAGTAACGGACTACGCGAACACCGGGGAGCTGTTTTTT
CDR3 protein: CASSVVTDYANTGELFF

D gene: -
V gene: TRBV28
CDR3 length: 11
J gene: TRBJ2-3
clone size: few
CDR3 DNA: TGTGCCAGCAGTTGGAGGGATACGCAGTATTTT
CDR3 protein: CASSWRDTQYF

D gene: TRBD2
V gene: TRBV7-8
CDR3 length: 17
J gene: TRBJ2-2
clone size: -
CDR3 DNA: TGTGCCAGCAGAGGACTAGCGGGGCTTGCGAACACCGGGGAGCTGTTTTTT
CDR3 protein: CASRGLAGLANTGELFF

D gene: -
V gene: TRBV5-6
CDR3 length: 14
J gene: TRBJ1-2
clone size: -
CDR3 DNA: TGTGCCAGCAGCTTGAAGATATCTAACTATGGCTACACCTTC
CDR3 protein: CASSLKISNYGYTF

D gene: -
V gene: TRBV10-3
CDR3 length: 13
J gene: TRBJ1-1
clone size: -
CDR3 DNA: TGTGCCATCAGGGTCACCAGGGATACTGAAGCTTTCTTT
CDR3 protein: CAIRVTRDTEAFF

D gene: TRBD2
V gene: TRBV11-2
CDR3 length: 15
J gene: TRBJ2-7
clone size: -
CDR3 DNA: TGTGCCAGCAGCTTAGAGCGGGGGGCGGGGTACGAGCAGTACTTC
CDR3 protein: CASSLERGAGYEQYF

D gene: TRBD1
V gene: TRBV6-5
CDR3 length: 14
J gene: TRBJ1-1
clone size: -
CDR3 DNA: TGTGCCAGCAGTCGCACAGGGGGCGTCGCTGAAGCTTTCTTT
CDR3 protein: CASSRTGGVAEAFF

D gene: -
V gene: TRBV5-1
CDR3 length: 16
J gene: TRBJ2-4
clone size: -
CDR3 DNA: TGCGCCAGCAGCCATTCACAGGGAGAGGGAAGAAACATTCAGTACTTC
CDR3 protein: CASSHSQGEGRNIQYF

D gene: -
V gene: TRBV15
CDR3 length: 13
J gene: TRBJ1-1
clone size: -
CDR3 DNA: TGTGCCACCAGCGGGGCTTTGGGCACTGAAGCTTTCTTT
CDR3 protein: CATSGALGTEAFF

D gene: -
V gene: TRBV5-1
CDR3 length: 15
J gene: TRBJ1-2
clone size: -
CDR3 DNA: TGCGCCAGCACCCTTAGAGTCGGGAGGGGCTATGGCTACACCTTC
CDR3 protein: CASTLRVGRGYGYTF

D gene: TRBD1
V gene: TRBV9
CDR3 length: 21
J gene: TRBJ1-1
clone size: -
CDR3 DNA: TGTGCCACCGCCGTGTCTCTCCGCCTAAATGGACAGGGAGAGTCGAACACTGAAGCTTTCTTT
CDR3 protein: CATAVSLRLNGQGESNTEAFF

D gene: -
V gene: TRBV28
CDR3 length: 11
J gene: TRBJ1-2
clone size: -
CDR3 DNA: TGTGCCAGCAGTTTACGGTATGGCTACACCTTC
CDR3 protein: CASSLRYGYTF

D gene: -
V gene: TRBV11-2
CDR3 length: 15
J gene: TRBJ2-5
clone size: few
CDR3 DNA: TGTGCCAGCAGCTTATTGGAGTACAGTAAAGAGACCCAGTACTTC
CDR3 protein: CASSLLEYSKETQYF

D gene: TRBD2
V gene: TRBV19
CDR3 length: 15
J gene: TRBJ2-3
clone size: -
CDR3 DNA: TGTGCCAGTAGTATGTTGCTGGGACTAGGGGATACGCAGTATTTT
CDR3 protein: CASSMLLGLGDTQYF

D gene: -
V gene: TRBV19
CDR3 length: 12
J gene: TRBJ1-5
clone size: -
CDR3 DNA: TGTGCCAGTAGGAATAGCAATCAGCCCCAGCATTTT
CDR3 protein: CASRNSNQPQHF

D gene: TRBD1
V gene: TRBV20-1
CDR3 length: 11
J gene: TRBJ1-2
clone size: -
CDR3 DNA: TGCAGCGGACAGGGGGGAGATGGCTACACCTTC
CDR3 protein: CSGQGGDGYTF

D gene: -
V gene: TRBV5-6
CDR3 length: 15
J gene: TRBJ2-2
clone size: -
CDR3 DNA: TGTGCCAGCAGCTTGACAGGGCGGGTGCTACGGGAGCTGTTTTTT
CDR3 protein: CASSLTGRVLRELFF

D gene: -
V gene: TRBV4-1
CDR3 length: 16
J gene: TRBJ2-3
clone size: -
CDR3 DNA: TGCGCCAGCAGCCAAGATAGGGTTAGCAGCACAGATACGCAGTATTTT
CDR3 protein: CASSQDRVSSTDTQYF